This record looks at one TCR beta chain sequence and its context. Germline V gene lookup returns CDR1 ENHRY and CDR2 SYGVKD. The J segment lost 5 bases and the V segment lost 3 bases, leaving 1 base of the junction unmatched. This CDR3 is built from 15 residues. This sample was taken from a study of blood T cell repertoires in COVID-19. Method: immunoSEQ multiplex PCR; TCRdb's copy keeps in-frame clones and lacks some. The table shows 25,000 to 30,000 clones, with roughly 90% occurring only once. The origin of this receptor is a human donor in a cohort sampled during active COVID-19. Material: peripheral blood. The genes are TRBV10-3 and TRBJ2-1; TRBD2 aligns across 13 bases. CDR3 loop: CAISEGTSGDNEQFF. The CDR3 coding sequence is TGTGCCATCAGTGAAGGGACTAGCGGGGACAATGAGCAGTTCTTC.